This T cell receptor beta chain was identified in a study of T cells in Graves' hyperthyroidism and ophthalmopathy. This clonotype came up many times. TCR beta CDR3 sequences were amplified from RNA transcripts. When the TCR CDR3 underwent first-round RT-PCR, the HTBI primer set was used. MiXCR, applied by TCRdb to the multiplex PCR reads, yields one record per CDR3 protein. This table has about 640,000 distinct CDR3 sequences, around 21% appearing once. This CDR3 is 18 amino acids long. CDR1 and CDR2 from the germline V gene are SGHTA and FQGNSA. Trimming took 4 bases from V and 3 from J; bases not matched to a gene: 18. A NOSPECS grade of at least 4, a Clinical Activity Score of at least 3 and duration under 3 months were recorded in ophthalmopathy patients. Diagnosis rested on symptoms, serum thyroxine and TRAb, thyroid ultrasound, and orbital computed tomography.

This receptor was identified in a man aged 30 to 39 with Graves' ophthalmopathy. The chain employs TRBV7-2 and TRBJ2-7; the match to TRBD1 covers 7 bases. The sequencing input was blood. This CDR3 is CASSSSVGQQGSYYEQYF. The CDR3 nucleotides read TGTGCCAGCAGCTCCTCCGTAGGCCAACAGGGGTCGTACTACGAGCAGTACTTC.